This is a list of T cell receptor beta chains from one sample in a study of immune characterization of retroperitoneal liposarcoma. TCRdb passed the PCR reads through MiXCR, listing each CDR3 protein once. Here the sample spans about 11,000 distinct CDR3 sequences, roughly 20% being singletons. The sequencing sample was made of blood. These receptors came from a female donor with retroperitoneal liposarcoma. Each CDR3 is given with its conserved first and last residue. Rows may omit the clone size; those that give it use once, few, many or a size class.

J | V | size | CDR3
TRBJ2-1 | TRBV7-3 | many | CASSQSGRTFDEQFF
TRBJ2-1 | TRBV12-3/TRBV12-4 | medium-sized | CASSLVPSSYNEQFF
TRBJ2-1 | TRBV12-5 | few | CASGLLYEQFF
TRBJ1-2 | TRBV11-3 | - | CASSLEGSDYGYTF
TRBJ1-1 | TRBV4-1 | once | CASSQAAGGTEAFF
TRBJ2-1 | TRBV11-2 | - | CASSYDRAGYNEQFF
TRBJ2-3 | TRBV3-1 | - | CASSRQLAGVDTQYF
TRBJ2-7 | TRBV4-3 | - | CASSQSPTAVAGSTYEQYF
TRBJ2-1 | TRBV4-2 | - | CASSQTGTSVNNEQFF
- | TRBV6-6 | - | CASKDQALGPVEQYF
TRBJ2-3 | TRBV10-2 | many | CASSVGLNTQYF
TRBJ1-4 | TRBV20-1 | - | CSASRLVDFLSGDRKGELFF
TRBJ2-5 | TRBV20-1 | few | CSARGLGIEGGTQYF
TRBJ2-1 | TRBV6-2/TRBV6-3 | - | CASSYGREQGVQFF
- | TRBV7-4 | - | CASSKGGAFKETQFF
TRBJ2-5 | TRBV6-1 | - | CASSEAGGGIRETQYF
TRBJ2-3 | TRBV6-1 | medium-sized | CASSEGQGRTDTQYF
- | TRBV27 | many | CASSFGVQGYEQYF
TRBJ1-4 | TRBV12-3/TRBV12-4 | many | CASSLRDEKLFF
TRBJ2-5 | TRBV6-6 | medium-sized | CASRRGAGETQYF
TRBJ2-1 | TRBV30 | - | CAWSVIYNEQFF
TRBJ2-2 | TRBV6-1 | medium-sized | CASGRGNTGELFF
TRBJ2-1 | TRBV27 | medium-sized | CASSAPSLAGNNEQFF
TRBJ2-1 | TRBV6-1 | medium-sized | CASSQATYRLNEQFF
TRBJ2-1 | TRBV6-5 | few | CASRLAGVDEQFF
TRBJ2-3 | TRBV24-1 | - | CATSERLAGMIDTQYF
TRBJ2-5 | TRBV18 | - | CASSKGQGGETQYF
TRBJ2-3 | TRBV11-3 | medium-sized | CASRYRFDTQYF
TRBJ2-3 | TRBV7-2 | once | CASSLDRGAGINTDTQYF
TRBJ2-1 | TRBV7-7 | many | CASSPSTDPRNEQFF
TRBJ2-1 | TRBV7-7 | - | CASSRFGVGSEQFF
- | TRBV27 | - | CASRGRLAGGYEQYF
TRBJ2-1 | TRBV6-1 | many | CASRSSGLAANEQFF
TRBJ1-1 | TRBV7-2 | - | CASSPGGGEAFF
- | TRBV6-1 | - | CASKWNDGTYEQYF
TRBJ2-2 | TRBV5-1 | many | CASSFGEGNTGELFF
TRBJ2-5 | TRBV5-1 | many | CASSLGSRQETQYF
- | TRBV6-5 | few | CASSSAGARNEQFF
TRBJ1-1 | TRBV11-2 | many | CASSLPRMGRQNTEAFF
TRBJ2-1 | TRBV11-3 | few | CASSTGLAGYNEQFF
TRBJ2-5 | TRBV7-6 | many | CASSYGTSGETQYF
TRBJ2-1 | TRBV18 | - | CASSPPREWEQFF
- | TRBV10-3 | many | CAISRPGPIYEQYF
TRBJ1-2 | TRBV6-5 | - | CASSSLRRLADYGYTF
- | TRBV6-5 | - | CASSLGTVYNEQYF
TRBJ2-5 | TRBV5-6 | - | CASSLPTSGAQETQYF
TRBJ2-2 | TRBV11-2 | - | CASSRGTGGFTGELFF
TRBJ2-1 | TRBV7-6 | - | CASSLTLLPYNEQFF
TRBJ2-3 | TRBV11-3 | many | CASSPRASTDTQYF
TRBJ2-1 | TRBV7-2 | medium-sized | CASSLEPLIQLAGFEQFF
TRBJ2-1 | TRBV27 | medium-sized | CASSWGQGHNEQFF
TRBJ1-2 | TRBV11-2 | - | CARSLGVGTGGDGYTF
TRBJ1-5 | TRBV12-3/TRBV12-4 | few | CASSSDGHSNQPQHF
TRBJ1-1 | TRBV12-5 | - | CASGLVLGTSETEAFF
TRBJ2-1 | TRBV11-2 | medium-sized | CASSSQRGVEQFF
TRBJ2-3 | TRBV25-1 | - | CASLAGGTSTDTQYF
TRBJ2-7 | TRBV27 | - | CASSSNSGHPYEQYF
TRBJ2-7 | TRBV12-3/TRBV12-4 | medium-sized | CASSASGISYEQYF
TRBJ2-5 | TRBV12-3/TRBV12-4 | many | CASSLVLAGGQETQYF